The source of this T cell receptor beta chain is a study of blood T cell repertoires in COVID-19. Overall study context: Samples taken during acute and convalescent COVID-19 were collected in the United States, Italy and Spain. In each case, the material was cDNA or gDNA derived from T cells, B-cell-depleted T cells, or PBMCs.

The CDR3 totals 12 residues. Germline CDR1 reads SQVTM; CDR2 reads ANQGSEA. The V end lost 7 bases, the J end lost 1 base, and 10 bases lay between the germline ends. Some clones are missing from TCRdb's copy, which holds only in-frame ones; the method was immunoSEQ multiplex PCR. This table has roughly 120,000 clones, 71% appearing once. This clonotype was sampled from a human donor with acute or convalescent COVID-19. The donor label of this sample is uncertain. Sequences were obtained from peripheral blood. The genes are TRBV29-1 and TRBJ1-1; TRBD1 might be the D (5 bases). CDR3 amino acids: CSAGHQNTEAFF. CDR3 sequence (DNA): TGCAGCGCCGGACACCAGAACACTGAAGCTTTCTTT.